This TCR beta chain was retrieved from a study of cytotoxic CD8 clonotypes in ibrutinib-treated CLL. Clones were sequenced by immunoSEQ multiplex PCR, and TCRdb holds only the in-frame ones, with some missing. The sample lists some 130,000 clones, 85% to 95% occurring once. The sequence was collected from a human donor with chronic lymphocytic leukemia. The sample consisted of PBMCs, taken after 12 months of ibrutinib treatment.

DNA for the CDR3: TGTGCCAGCAGAACGGTCGGGACGGCGGTGGGGCCCCAGCATTTT. Amino acids: CASRTVGTAVGPQHF. The rearrangement uses TRBV27 and TRBJ1-5, with D possibly being TRBD1 (5 bases). V was clipped by 6 bases and J by 9 bases, with 21 bases between them. The CDR3 sequence is 15 residues long. Germline-derived CDR1 and CDR2 are MNHEY and SMNVEV (reference sequence).